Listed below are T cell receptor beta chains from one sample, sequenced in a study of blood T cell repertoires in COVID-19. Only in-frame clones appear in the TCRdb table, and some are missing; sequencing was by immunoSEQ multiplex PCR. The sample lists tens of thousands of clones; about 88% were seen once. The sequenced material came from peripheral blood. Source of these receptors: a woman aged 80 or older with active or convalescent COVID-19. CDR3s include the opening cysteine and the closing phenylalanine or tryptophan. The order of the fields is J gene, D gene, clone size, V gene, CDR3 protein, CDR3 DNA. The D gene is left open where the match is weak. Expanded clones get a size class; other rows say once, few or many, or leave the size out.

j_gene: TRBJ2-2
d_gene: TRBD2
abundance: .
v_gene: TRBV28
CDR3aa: CASSLFLAGEENTGELFF
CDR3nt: TGTGCCAGCAGTTTATTTCTGGCGGGGGAGGAGAACACCGGGGAGCTGTTTTTT

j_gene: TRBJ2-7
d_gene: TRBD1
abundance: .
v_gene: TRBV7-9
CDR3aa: CASSPDRGAYEQYF
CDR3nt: TGTGCCAGCAGCCCAGACAGGGGGGCCTACGAGCAGTACTTC

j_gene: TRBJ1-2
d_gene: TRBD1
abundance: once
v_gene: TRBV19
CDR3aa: CASIPWDRAGYTF
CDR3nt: TGTGCCAGTATCCCCTGGGACAGGGCTGGCTACACCTTC

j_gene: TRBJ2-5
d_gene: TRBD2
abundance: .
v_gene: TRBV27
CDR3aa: CASSPIAGGHQYF
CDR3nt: TGTGCCAGCAGTCCTATAGCGGGGGGCCACCAGTACTTC

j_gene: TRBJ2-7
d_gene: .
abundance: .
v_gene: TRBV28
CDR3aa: CASSLYSYEQYF
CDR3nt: TGTGCCAGCAGTTTATACAGCTACGAGCAGTACTTC

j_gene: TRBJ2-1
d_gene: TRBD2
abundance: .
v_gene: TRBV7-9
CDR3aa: CASSLASGAYNEQFF
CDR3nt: TGTGCCAGCAGCTTAGCTAGCGGGGCCTACAATGAGCAGTTCTTC

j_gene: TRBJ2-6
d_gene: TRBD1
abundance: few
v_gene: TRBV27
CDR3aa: CASSSQGAGANVLTF
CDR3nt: TGTGCCAGCAGTTCACAGGGGGCTGGGGCCAACGTCCTGACTTTC

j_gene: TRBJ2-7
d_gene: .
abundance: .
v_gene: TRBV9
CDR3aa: CASSVVVQGEQYF
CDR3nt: TGTGCCAGCAGCGTAGTTGTCCAGGGAGAGCAGTACTTC

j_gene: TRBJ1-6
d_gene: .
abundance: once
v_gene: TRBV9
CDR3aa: CASSVGPLAGRNSPLHF
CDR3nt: TGTGCCAGCAGCGTAGGGCCCCTCGCAGGGCGGAATTCACCCCTCCACTTT

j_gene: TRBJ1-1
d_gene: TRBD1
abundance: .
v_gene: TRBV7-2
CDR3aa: CASSLVQGGTEAFF
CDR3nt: TGTGCCAGCAGCTTAGTACAGGGGGGGACTGAAGCTTTCTTT

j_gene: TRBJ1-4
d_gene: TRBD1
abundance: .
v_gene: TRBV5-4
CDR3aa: CASSLGGQGGEKLFF
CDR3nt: TGTGCCAGCAGCTTGGGGGGACAGGGCGGTGAAAAACTGTTTTTT

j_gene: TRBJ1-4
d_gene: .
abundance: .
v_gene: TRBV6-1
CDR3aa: CASSEGALAVGEKLFF
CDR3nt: TGTGCCAGCAGTGAAGGGGCTCTTGCAGTCGGAGAAAAACTGTTTTTT

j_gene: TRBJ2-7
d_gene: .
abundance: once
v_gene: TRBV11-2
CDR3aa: CASSLAGGLAFLREQYF
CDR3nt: TGTGCCAGCAGCTTAGCGGGCGGGCTAGCCTTCCTCCGCGAGCAGTACTTC

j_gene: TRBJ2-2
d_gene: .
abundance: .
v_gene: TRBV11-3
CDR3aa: CASSLSLGSGELFF
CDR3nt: TGTGCCAGCAGCTTGTCCCTTGGGAGCGGGGAGCTGTTTTTT

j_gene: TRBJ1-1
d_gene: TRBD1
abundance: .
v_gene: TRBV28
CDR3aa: CASSSDRTEAFF
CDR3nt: TGTGCCAGCAGTTCGGACAGGACTGAAGCTTTCTTT

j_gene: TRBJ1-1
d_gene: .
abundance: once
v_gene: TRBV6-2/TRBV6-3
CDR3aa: CASSDPGGFTEAFF
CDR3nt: TGTGCCAGCAGTGATCCGGGGGGATTCACTGAAGCTTTCTTT

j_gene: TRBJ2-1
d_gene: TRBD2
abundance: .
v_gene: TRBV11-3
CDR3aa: CASSSPGGRGIDEQFF
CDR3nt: TGTGCCAGCAGCTCCCCTGGGGGGAGGGGCATCGATGAGCAGTTCTTC

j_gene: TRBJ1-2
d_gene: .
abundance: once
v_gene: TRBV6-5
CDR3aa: CASKGEGGYTF
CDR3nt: TGTGCCAGCAAGGGGGAGGGTGGCTACACCTTC

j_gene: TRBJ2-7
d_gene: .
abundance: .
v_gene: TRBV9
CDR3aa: CASSAGSWAYEQYF
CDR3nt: TGTGCCAGCAGCGCGGGTAGCTGGGCCTACGAGCAGTACTTC

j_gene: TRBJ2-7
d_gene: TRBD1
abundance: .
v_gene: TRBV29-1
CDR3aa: CSVRDSKSYEQYF
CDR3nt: TGCAGCGTGAGGGACAGTAAGAGCTACGAGCAGTACTTC

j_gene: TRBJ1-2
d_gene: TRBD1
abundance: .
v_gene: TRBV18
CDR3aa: CASSPLDRVDYGYTF
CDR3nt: TGTGCCAGCTCACCACTTGACAGGGTGGACTATGGCTACACCTTC

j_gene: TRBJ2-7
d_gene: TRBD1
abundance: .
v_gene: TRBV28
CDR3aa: CASSFGTASYEQYF
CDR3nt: TGTGCCAGCAGTTTCGGGACAGCCTCCTACGAGCAGTACTTC

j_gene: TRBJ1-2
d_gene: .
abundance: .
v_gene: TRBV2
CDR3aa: CAIGAFYGYTF
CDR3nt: TGTGCCATAGGGGCCTTCTATGGCTACACCTTC

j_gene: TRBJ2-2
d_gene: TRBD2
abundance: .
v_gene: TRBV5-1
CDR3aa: CASSFRASGGTGELFF
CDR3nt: TGCGCCAGCAGCTTCCGAGCCAGCGGGGGCACCGGGGAGCTGTTTTTT

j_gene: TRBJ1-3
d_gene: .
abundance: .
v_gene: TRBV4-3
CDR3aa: CASSQEARGTRWASGNTIYF
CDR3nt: TGCGCCAGCAGCCAAGAGGCCAGGGGTACGCGTTGGGCTTCTGGAAACACCATATATTTT

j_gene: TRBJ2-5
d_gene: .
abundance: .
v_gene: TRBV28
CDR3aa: CASGETRQETQYF
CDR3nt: TGTGCCAGCGGAGAGACTAGGCAAGAGACCCAGTACTTC

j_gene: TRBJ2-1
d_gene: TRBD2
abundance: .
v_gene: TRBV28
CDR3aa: CASSTGTTNEQFF
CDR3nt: TGTGCCAGCAGCACCGGGACTACCAATGAGCAGTTCTTC

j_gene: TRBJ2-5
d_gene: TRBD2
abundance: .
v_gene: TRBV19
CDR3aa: CASSIYASGGAAGETQYF
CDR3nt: TGTGCCAGTAGTATATACGCTAGCGGGGGGGCCGCGGGAGAGACCCAGTACTTC

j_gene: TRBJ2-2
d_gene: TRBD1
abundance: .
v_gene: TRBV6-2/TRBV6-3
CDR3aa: CASSPGQDTGELFF
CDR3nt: TGTGCCAGCAGTCCGGGACAGGACACCGGGGAGCTGTTTTTT

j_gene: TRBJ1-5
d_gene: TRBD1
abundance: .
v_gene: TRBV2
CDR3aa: CASRDREIASNQPQHF
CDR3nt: TGTGCCAGCAGGGACAGGGAGATCGCGAGCAATCAGCCCCAGCATTTT

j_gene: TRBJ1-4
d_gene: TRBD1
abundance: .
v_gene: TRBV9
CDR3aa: CASSGADRINEKLFF
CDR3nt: TGTGCCAGCAGCGGCGCGGACAGGATTAATGAAAAACTGTTTTTT

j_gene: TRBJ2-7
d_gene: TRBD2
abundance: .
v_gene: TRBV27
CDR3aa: CASSFRGGGAIYEQYF
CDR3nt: TGTGCCAGCAGTTTCCGGGGGGGCGGGGCCATCTACGAGCAGTACTTC

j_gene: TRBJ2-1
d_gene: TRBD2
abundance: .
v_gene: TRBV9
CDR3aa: CASSRVGTSSGGQFF
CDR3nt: TGTGCCAGCAGCCGGGTGGGGACTAGCAGTGGAGGCCAGTTCTTC

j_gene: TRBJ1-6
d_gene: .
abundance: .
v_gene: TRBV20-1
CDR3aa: CSAGVRPLHF
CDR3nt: TGCAGCGCGGGAGTCAGGCCCCTCCACTTT

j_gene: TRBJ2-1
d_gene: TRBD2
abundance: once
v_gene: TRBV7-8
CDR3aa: CASSLGLAGPHNEQFF
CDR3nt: TGTGCCAGCAGCTTAGGGCTAGCGGGACCCCACAATGAGCAGTTCTTC

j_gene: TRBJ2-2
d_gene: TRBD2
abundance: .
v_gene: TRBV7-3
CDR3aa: CASSLSPAGTTGELFF
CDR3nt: TGTGCCAGCAGCTTATCGCCAGCGGGGACCACCGGGGAGCTGTTTTTT

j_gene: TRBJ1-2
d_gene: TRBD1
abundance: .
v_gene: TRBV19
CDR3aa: CASTRKQGANYGYTF
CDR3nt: TGTGCCAGTACACGTAAACAGGGGGCGAACTATGGCTACACCTTC

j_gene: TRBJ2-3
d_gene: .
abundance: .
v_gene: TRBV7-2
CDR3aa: CASSPRTTLSTDTQYF
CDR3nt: TGTGCCAGCAGCCCGCGGACTACCCTTAGCACAGATACGCAGTATTTT

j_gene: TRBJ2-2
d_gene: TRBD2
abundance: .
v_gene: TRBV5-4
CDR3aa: CASSFGLVNTGELFF
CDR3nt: TGTGCCAGCAGCTTCGGACTAGTTAACACCGGGGAGCTGTTTTTT

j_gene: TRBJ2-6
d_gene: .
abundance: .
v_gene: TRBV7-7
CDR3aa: CASSTGQSGANVLTF
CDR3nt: TGTGCCAGCAGCACCGGACAATCCGGGGCCAACGTCCTGACTTTC

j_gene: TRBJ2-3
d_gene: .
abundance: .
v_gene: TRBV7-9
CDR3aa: CASSLARAETQYF
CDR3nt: TGTGCCAGCAGCTTAGCGCGGGCCGAGACGCAGTATTTT

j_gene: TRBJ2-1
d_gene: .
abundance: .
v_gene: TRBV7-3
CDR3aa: CASSSGQGDEQFF
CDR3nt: TGTGCCAGCAGCAGCGGCCAAGGCGATGAGCAGTTCTTC

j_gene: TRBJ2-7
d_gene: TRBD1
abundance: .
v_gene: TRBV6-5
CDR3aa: CASSSQDRVGYEQYF
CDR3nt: TGTGCCAGCAGCTCACAGGACAGGGTTGGCTACGAGCAGTACTTC

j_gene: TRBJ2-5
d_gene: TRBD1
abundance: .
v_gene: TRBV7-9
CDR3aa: CASGGQDHQETQYF
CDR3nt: TGTGCCAGCGGCGGACAGGATCACCAAGAGACCCAGTACTTC